This record covers a single T cell receptor (beta chain). Its specificity is not known. V lost 0 bases, J lost 3 bases, and 11 bases lay in between. Germline CDR1 is MGHRA and CDR2 is YSYEKL. The CDR3 runs to 16 residues. The sample comes from a study of CD8 T cells in ankylosing spondylitis. Study observations and caveats: What seemed typical of ankylosing spondylitis blood was a TCR beta motif built from about 8 highly homologous variants. Significantly higher representation of disease-linked clones was reported for matched ankylosing spondylitis synovial fluid.

Construction of TCR beta libraries was performed using quantitative 5'-RACE with molecular barcodes. MiXCR, applied by TCRdb to the 5' RACE reads, yields one record per CDR3 protein. This table has 270,000 or so distinct CDR3 sequences, 15% to 20% appearing once. The chain links TRBV4-1 to TRBJ2-2, with D perhaps TRBD2 (6 bases). The clonotype comes from a male donor with ankylosing spondylitis or in good health (not recorded which). Sequencing was carried out using blood, either unsorted or a sorted T cell fraction (not recorded which). The CDR3 region has the DNA TGCGCCAGCAGCCAAGAGGAGGGACGGTACACCGGGGAGCTGTTTTTT. It specifies CASSQEEGRYTGELFF.